This TCR beta chain was found in a study of T cell responses to AZD1222 COVID-19 vaccine. Study findings and constraints: Sampled repertoires all dated from after the peak T cell response.

Only in-frame clones appear in the TCRdb table, and some are missing; sequencing was by immunoSEQ multiplex PCR. This sample has around 170,000 clones; just over 90% occur once, and the top ten carry roughly 0.99%. Germline assignment: CDR1 SGHTA and CDR2 FQGTGA. Trimming stripped 3 bases from V and 2 bases from J, with 11 bases between. This CDR3 comprises 14 residues. In its sample, this clone was seen once. What it binds is not known. The chain has TRBV7-3 and TRBJ2-7; D ambiguous. This material consisted of peripheral blood, taken on day 0 of AZD1222 vaccination. The sequence derives from an adult in good health. The CDR3 here is CASSFSRRAYEQYF. CDR3 DNA: TGTGCCAGCAGCTTTTCTCGACGAGCCTACGAGCAGTACTTC.